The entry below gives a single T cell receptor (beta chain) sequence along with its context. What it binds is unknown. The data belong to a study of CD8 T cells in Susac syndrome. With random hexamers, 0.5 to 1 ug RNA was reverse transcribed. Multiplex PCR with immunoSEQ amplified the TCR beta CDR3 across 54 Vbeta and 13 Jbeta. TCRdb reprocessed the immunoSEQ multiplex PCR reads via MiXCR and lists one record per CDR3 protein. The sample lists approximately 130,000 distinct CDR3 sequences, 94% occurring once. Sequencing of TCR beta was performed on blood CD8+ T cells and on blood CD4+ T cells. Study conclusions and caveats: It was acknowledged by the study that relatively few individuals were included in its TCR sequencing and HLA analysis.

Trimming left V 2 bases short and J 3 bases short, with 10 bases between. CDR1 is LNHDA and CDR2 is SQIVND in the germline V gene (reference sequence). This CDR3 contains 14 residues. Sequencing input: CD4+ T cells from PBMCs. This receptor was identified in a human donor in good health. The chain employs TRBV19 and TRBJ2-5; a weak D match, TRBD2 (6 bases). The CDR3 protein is CASSIRSGEETQYF. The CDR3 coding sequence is TGTGCCAGTAGTATACGTAGCGGTGAAGAGACCCAGTACTTC.